This T cell receptor beta chain was sequenced for a study of CD8 T cells in Susac syndrome. Controls were drawn from healthy donors and were matched for age and sex. TEMRA cells were FACS-enriched, and CD8+ and CD4+ T cells were isolated negatively. Random hexamers were used to reverse transcribe an amount of about 0.45 to 1 ug RNA. The method of amplification for TCR beta CDR3 was immunoSEQ multiplex PCR, covering 54 Vbeta and 13 Jbeta. TCRdb reprocessed the immunoSEQ multiplex PCR reads with MiXCR, giving one entry per CDR3 protein. The sample holds about 200,000 distinct CDR3 sequences, 85% to 95% seen once. The CDR3 sequence is 15 residues long. The ends were cut back, 4 bases at V and 7 bases at J, with 17 bases in the middle.

The sequencing input was CD4+ T cells from PBMCs. This sequence originates from a human donor in good health. The chain uses TRBV12-3 or TRBV12-4 and TRBJ2-1; D may be TRBD2 (5 bases). CDR3 nucleotide sequence: TGTGCCAGCAGTTCCCGGGGTAGCACGATGAATGAGCAGTTCTTC. Its protein is CASSSRGSTMNEQFF.